These T cell receptor beta chains were read from a single sample in a study of CD8+CD57+ T cells in acquired aplastic anemia. One entry per CDR3 protein, called by TCRdb with MiXCR from the reads. The table shows 60,000 to 75,000 distinct CDR3 sequences, with roughly 54% occurring only once. The sequencing input was sorted CD4+, CD8+, or CD8+CD57+ T cells (not recorded which) from PBMCs. The receptors derive from a human donor in good health, serving as a control. The CDR3 runs from the conserved cysteine through the conserved F or W. Some rows have no size entry. The others give once, few or many, or a class for an expanded clone.

cdr3_aa	v_call	j_call	clone_size
CASSTSHGNEQFF	TRBV4-1	TRBJ2-1	-
CASSELSGRETQYF	TRBV2	TRBJ2-5	-
CASSDGGIAYGYTF	TRBV2	TRBJ1-2	once
CSVEGQNPNTEAFF	TRBV29-1	TRBJ1-1	-
CSAPHGSTDTQYF	TRBV20-1	TRBJ2-3	-
CATSDPSGQGNYGYTF	TRBV24-1	TRBJ1-2	many
CASSTWQETQYF	TRBV19	TRBJ2-5	medium-sized
CASSSRGQDETQYF	TRBV2	TRBJ2-3	few
CASSLIRGSSYEQYF	TRBV5-1	TRBJ2-7	-
CASSERTVNTEAFF	TRBV2	TRBJ1-1	-
CSASKGSYEQYF	TRBV20-1	TRBJ2-7	many
CASSQDPTGTAGETIYF	TRBV4-1	TRBJ1-3	-
CASSDYNEQFF	TRBV5-1	TRBJ2-1	-
CSVDPRSTDTQYF	TRBV29-1	TRBJ2-3	-
CASTRRGGFSGTPPNEQFF	TRBV19	TRBJ2-1	many
CASSLAGGEQYF	TRBV5-1	TRBJ2-7	-
CSARKPTSGGGDNEQFF	TRBV20-1	TRBJ2-1	-
CASRPTGITEAFF	TRBV7-8	TRBJ1-1	few